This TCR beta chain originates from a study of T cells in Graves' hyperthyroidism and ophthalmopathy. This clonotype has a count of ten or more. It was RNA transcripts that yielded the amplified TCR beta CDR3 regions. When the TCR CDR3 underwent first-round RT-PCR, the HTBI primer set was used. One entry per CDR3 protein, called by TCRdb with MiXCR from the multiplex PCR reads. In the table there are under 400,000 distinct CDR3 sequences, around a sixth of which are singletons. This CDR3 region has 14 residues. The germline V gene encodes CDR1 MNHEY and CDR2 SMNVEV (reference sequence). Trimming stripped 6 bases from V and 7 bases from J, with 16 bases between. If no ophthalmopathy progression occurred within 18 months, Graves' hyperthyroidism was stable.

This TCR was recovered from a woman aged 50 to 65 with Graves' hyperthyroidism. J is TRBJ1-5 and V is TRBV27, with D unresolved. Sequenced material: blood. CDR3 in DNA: TGTGCCAGCAGCCTTGACCCATCACTACAGCCCCAGCATTTT. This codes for CASSLDPSLQPQHF.